Each of the 30 T cell receptor beta chains below was sequenced from the same sample in a study of shared T cell receptors in the human thymus. Generated by immunoSEQ multiplex PCR, the TCRdb table keeps only in-frame clones and is missing some. The data show under 850,000 clones, 85% to 90% seen once. These data were likewise used in another study, on human thymus T cells.

The sequenced material came from thymocytes. The receptors come from a boy less than two years old with a congenital heart defect.

In its sample, this clone was seen once. V and J are TRBV28 and TRBJ2-7; D might be TRBD2 (5 bases). The germline V gene has CDR1 MDHEN and CDR2 SYDVKM. This CDR3 spans 13 amino acids. V was trimmed by 5 bases and J by 4 bases, leaving 12 bases between them. CDR3 amino acids: CASSAPGEYEQYF. The DNA for the CDR3 is TGTGCCAGCAGTGCCCCCGGGGAGTACGAGCAGTACTTC.

The rearrangement links TRBV19 to TRBJ1-1; D is undetermined. The CDR3 loop spans 15 amino acids. Trimming removed 6 bases from V and 2 bases from J, with 16 bases in between. CDR1 is LNHDA and CDR2 is SQIVND in the germline V gene (reference sequence). CDR3 bases: TGTGCCAGTAGGGTCAGTCTTCCGCCCAACACTGAAGCTTTCTTT. It is translated as CASRVSLPPNTEAFF.

With regard to this clone: An end of the junction differs from the germline gene, which may be a read error. The chain combines TRBV6-1 with TRBJ2-2; 7 nucleotides match TRBD2. The CDR3 is 14 residues long. CDR1 and CDR2 from the germline V gene are MNHNS and SASEGT. CDR3 loop: CASSEARGTVELFF. The CDR3 DNA reads TGTGCCAGCAGTGAAGCGCGGGGGACCGTGGAGCTGTTTTTT.

The chain uses TRBV15 and TRBJ2-7; no definite D call. V was shortened by 5 bases and J by 2 bases, with 10 bases between the two germline ends. The germline V gene encodes CDR1 LNHNV and CDR2 YYDKDF (reference sequence). The CDR3 is 13 residues long. CDR3 protein: CATSPLSPYEQYF. The CDR3 DNA reads TGTGCCACCAGCCCACTAAGTCCCTACGAGCAGTACTTC.

This clone showed up just once. This chain links TRBV7-9 with TRBJ2-4; possibly TRBD1 for D (6 bases). Trimming left V 5 bases short and J 6 bases short, with 11 bases between. CDR1 and CDR2 from the germline V gene are SEHNR and FQNEAQ (reference sequence). The CDR3 runs 13 residues. Here the CDR3 reads CASSPDRINIQYF. In nucleotides, the CDR3 is TGTGCCAGCAGCCCCGACAGGATAAACATTCAGTACTTC.

The chain carries TRBV29-1 and TRBJ2-1; 10 nucleotides align to TRBD1. The CDR3 loop spans 15 amino acids. Germline V gives CDR1 SQVTM, CDR2 ANQGSEA. V shed 0 bases, J shed 8 bases, and the junction held 7 bases outside the gene matches. CDR3 nucleotides: TGCAGCGTTGAAGATATGGGACAGGGGAGGTATGAGCAGTTCTTC. This translates into CSVEDMGQGRYEQFF.

The J gene is TRBJ2-6, the V gene TRBV9; tentative D call: TRBD1 (5 bases). CDR1 SGDLS and CDR2 YYNGEE come from the germline V gene. The CDR3 spans 18 residues. Trimming stripped 2 bases from V and 1 base from J, with 16 bases between. The CDR3 sequence: CASSVYPKDSSGANVLTF. CDR3 DNA: TGTGCCAGCAGCGTTTACCCTAAAGACAGTTCTGGGGCCAACGTCCTGACTTTC.

The chain is built from TRBV6-1 and TRBJ2-5, with TRBD2 matching 12 bases. The CDR3 has 17 residues. Trimming at V came to 3 bases and at J to 0 bases, leaving 5 bases not matched to a gene. Per the germline V gene, CDR1 is MNHNS and CDR2 is SASEGT. CDR3: CASSEKGTSGHQETQYF. The CDR3 region has the DNA TGTGCCAGCAGTGAGAAAGGGACTAGCGGGCACCAAGAGACCCAGTACTTC.

The V and J genes are TRBV14 and TRBJ2-3; the D gene is possibly TRBD2 (6 bases). Germline V CDR1 and CDR2: SGHDN, FVKESK. There are 15 residues in the CDR3. The germline V and J ends were trimmed by 4 bases and 3 bases, with 14 bases remaining between them. CDR3 amino acids: CASSPRASETDTQYF. Here the CDR3 DNA reads TGTGCCAGCAGCCCCAGAGCTAGCGAGACAGATACGCAGTATTTT.

The chain is built from TRBV11-2 and TRBJ2-1; the D gene is possibly TRBD2 (5 bases). The germline CDR1 and CDR2 sequences are SGHAT and FQNNGV. V lost 1 base and J lost 6, with 7 bases in between. This CDR3 spans 13 amino acids. This CDR3 is CASSLARANEQFF. The CDR3 DNA sequence: TGTGCCAGCAGCTTAGCGCGGGCCAATGAGCAGTTCTTC.

The chain employs TRBV6-1 and TRBJ2-3; no firm D call. The CDR3 loop spans 12 amino acids. V lost 4 bases to trimming and J lost 11 bases, with 13 bases between them. Germline V gene sequence: CDR1 MNHNS, CDR2 SASEGT. CDR3 bases: TGTGCCAGCAGTGCCCCGCCCCTAGGGCAGTATTTT. This translates into CASSAPPLGQYF.

This clone was seen just once. An end of the junction differs from the germline gene, which may be a read error. The V gene is TRBV7-7, the J gene TRBJ2-7, with 12 positions matching TRBD2. The CDR3 is 15 residues long. Germline V gives CDR1 SSHAT, CDR2 FNYEAQ (reference sequence). The CDR3 DNA reads TGTGCTAGCAGCTTCGGACTAGCGGGGTCCTACGAGCAGTACTTC. This sequence encodes CASSFGLAGSYEQYF.

V and J are TRBV28 and TRBJ2-1; 8 bases agree with TRBD2. The CDR3 extends over 12 amino acids. Germline assignment: CDR1 MDHEN and CDR2 SYDVKM. With 3 bases clipped from V and 12 bases from J, the junction kept 4 bases outside the gene matches. CDR3 sequence: CASSLEGLGQFF. The DNA of the CDR3 is TGTGCCAGCAGTTTGGAGGGACTAGGGCAGTTCTTC.

V is TRBV5-1 and J is TRBJ1-1, with TRBD1 matching over 9 bases. The ends lost 4 bases at V and 1 base at J; junction bases unmatched: 11. The CDR3 is 17 residues long. Germline V CDR1 and CDR2: SGHRS, YFSETQ. The CDR3 region has the DNA TGCGCCAGCAGCCAGACGCGACAGGGACAGGGGAACACTGAAGCTTTCTTT. Its translation is CASSQTRQGQGNTEAFF.

CDR3 region: CSVEGAWDRFHNYGYTF. As DNA, the CDR3 is TGCAGCGTTGAAGGGGCCTGGGACAGATTTCATAACTATGGCTACACCTTC. The chain carries TRBV29-1 and TRBJ1-2; 7 nucleotides line up with TRBD1. Germline loops: CDR1 SQVTM, CDR2 ANQGSEA. J gave up 1 base and V 1 base, and 12 bases lay outside the gene matches. This CDR3 has 17 residues.

The rearrangement joins TRBV20-1 to TRBJ2-5, with no clear D. This CDR3 has 11 amino acids. V was clipped by 3 bases and J by 2 bases, with 4 bases between them. In germline, CDR1 is DFQATT, CDR2 SNEGSKA (reference sequence). CDR3 sequence: CSASQQETQYF. CDR3 nucleotide sequence: TGCAGTGCTAGTCAACAAGAGACCCAGTACTTC.

The genes are TRBV30 and TRBJ2-5; the match to TRBD2 covers 10 bases. The CDR3 runs 16 residues. Germline CDR1 and CDR2: GTSNPN and SVGIG (reference sequence). After removal of 0 bases from V and 4 bases from J, the junction contained 8 bases not matched to a gene. The CDR3 is CAWSVSSGREVETQYF. CDR3 DNA: TGTGCCTGGAGTGTGTCCAGCGGGAGGGAGGTAGAGACCCAGTACTTC. The entire variable domain, with the rest obtained from reference TRBV30 and TRBJ2-5, is as follows: SQTIHQWPATLVQPVGSPLSLECTVEGTSNPNLYWYRQAAGRGLQLLFYSVGIGQISSEVPQNLSASRPQDRQFILSSKKLLLSDSGFYLCAWSVSSGREVETQYFGPGTRLLVL.

This clone was seen a handful of times. This chain uses TRBV4-2 with TRBJ2-2, with 14 bases that match TRBD2. Germline CDR1 LGHNA, CDR2 YNFKEQ. V gave up 3 bases and J gave up 6 bases; unmatched junction bases: 9. The CDR3 contains 18 residues. The CDR3 protein is CASSHTGLAGVVAGELFF. Here the CDR3 DNA reads TGTGCCAGCAGCCATACGGGACTAGCGGGAGTTGTTGCCGGGGAGCTGTTTTTT.

V is TRBV20-1 and J is TRBJ1-2; a possible D gene is TRBD1 (6 bases). The CDR3 is 11 amino acids. Germline CDR1 reads DFQATT; CDR2 reads SNEGSKA (reference sequence). Trimming left V 5 bases short and J 5 bases short, with 9 bases between. This chain's CDR3 is CSAPRGYGYTF. CDR3 DNA: TGCAGTGCTCCTAGGGGGTATGGCTACACCTTC.

The chain employs TRBV25-1 and TRBJ1-2; 10 bases map to TRBD1. CDR3 length: 13 amino acids. V shed 6 bases and J 4 bases; nucleotides not matched to a gene: 2. Germline V CDR1 and CDR2: MGHDK, SYGVNS. CDR3 protein: CASSRDRGYGYTF. The CDR3 nucleotides are TGTGCCAGCAGCAGGGACAGGGGCTATGGCTACACCTTC.

This clone came up once. The chain carries TRBV27 and TRBJ2-1; a weak D match, TRBD2 (6 bases). The CDR3 extends over 15 amino acids. With 4 bases removed from V and 5 bases from J, the gap between germline ends came to 15 bases. Germline lookup yields CDR1 MNHEY and CDR2 SMNVEV (reference sequence). The CDR3 protein is CASSSEGGAHNEQFF. CDR3 nucleotides: TGTGCCAGCAGTTCCGAGGGCGGGGCTCACAATGAGCAGTTCTTC.

The chain has TRBV28 and TRBJ1-3; no clear D. Trimming pared 0 bases from V and 0 bases from J, leaving 12 bases between. The CDR3 has 17 residues. Germline CDR1 MDHEN, CDR2 SYDVKM. CDR3 in amino acids: CASSLWGWGASGNTIYF. The CDR3 DNA is TGTGCCAGCAGTTTATGGGGATGGGGAGCCTCTGGAAACACCATATATTTT.

The V and J genes are TRBV28 and TRBJ1-1, with 8 positions matching TRBD1. The germline CDR1 and CDR2 sequences are MDHEN and SYDVKM. The CDR3 loop spans 15 amino acids. V lost 2 bases to trimming and J lost 4 bases; unmatched junction nucleotides: 6. The CDR3 DNA reads as TGTGCCAGCAGTTTAGGTTCGCAGGGGGCCACTGAAGCTTTCTTT. This gives the protein CASSLGSQGATEAFF.

V and J are TRBV5-8 and TRBJ2-7; 7 bases line up with TRBD2. Germline CDR1 SGHTS, CDR2 YDEGEE. The CDR3 runs to 15 residues. After removal of 3 bases from V and 0 bases from J, the junction contained 6 bases not matched to a gene. Here the CDR3 DNA reads TGTGCCAGCAGCTGGGGGGGGAGGAGCTCCTACGAGCAGTACTTC. Amino acid sequence: CASSWGGRSSYEQYF.

The chain employs TRBV4-3 and TRBJ2-7; D might be TRBD1 (6 bases). The CDR3 has 15 residues. Germline assignment: CDR1 LGHNA and CDR2 YSLEER. Trimming cost V 2 bases and J 0 bases, with 11 bases left between them. This chain's CDR3 is CASSQTTGSSYEQYF. CDR3 coding DNA: TGCGCCAGCAGCCAAACCACAGGGAGCTCCTACGAGCAGTACTTC.

V gene TRBV29-1 combines with J gene TRBJ1-1, with a tentative D call TRBD1 (5 bases). This CDR3 has 11 amino acids. Germline CDR1 reads SQVTM; CDR2 reads ANQGSEA. V was trimmed by 7 bases and J by 5 bases, leaving 11 bases between them. The CDR3 DNA reads TGCAGCGCAGGGCGAAGGACTGAAGCTTTCTTT. Translating it yields CSAGRRTEAFF.

The chain is built from TRBV14 and TRBJ2-7; the D gene is possibly TRBD2 (5 bases). V lost 1 base, J lost 4 bases, and 17 bases lay in between. Germline CDR1 reads SGHDN; CDR2 reads FVKESK. This CDR3 has 16 residues. The CDR3 coding sequence is TGTGCCAGCAGCCAAGGATACGCGGGCGCCCCTTACGAGCAGTACTTC. The encoded protein is CASSQGYAGAPYEQYF.

V usage is TRBV6-5 and J usage is TRBJ2-5, with TRBD1 matching over 9 bases. Gene TRBJ2-7 matches the end of the DNA better, so the J call may be wrong. The germline gives CDR1 MNHEY, CDR2 SVGAGI. This CDR3 is built from 14 residues. CDR3: CASSTGTGPYEQYF. The CDR3 region has the DNA TGTGCCAGCAGCACCGGGACAGGGCCCTACGAGCAGTACTTC.

The rearrangement joins TRBV6-5 to TRBJ2-3, with TRBD2 matching over 8 bases. The germline V gene has CDR1 MNHEY and CDR2 SVGAGI. There are 14 residues in the CDR3. V shed 6 bases, J shed 5 bases, and the junction held 7 bases outside the gene matches. CDR3: CASRRTSREDTQYF. The CDR3 bases are TGTGCCAGCAGACGGACTAGCAGGGAAGATACGCAGTATTTT.

The CDR3 DNA follows: TGTGCCAGCAGCTTAGCCCGGGTGGCTGAAGCTTTCTTT. Translation: CASSLARVAEAFF. V gene TRBV11-3 combines with J gene TRBJ1-1; no clear D. CDR1 and CDR2 from the germline V gene are SGHNT and YENEEA. V lost 1 base and J 6 bases, leaving 9 bases between the germline ends. The CDR3 contains 13 residues.